The next 21 T cell receptor beta chains were all read from a single sample in a study of Graves' ophthalmopathy and Graves' hyperthyroidism. TCR beta CDR3 regions were amplified from RNA transcripts. The library came from an HTBI-primed first-round RT-PCR and a second-round multiplex PCR. TCRdb used MiXCR to reprocess the multiplex PCR reads, holding one entry per CDR3 protein. This table holds over 450,000 distinct CDR3 sequences, approximately 15% found once. The sequenced material came from blood. The receptors originated from a woman under 40 with Graves' ophthalmopathy.

This rearrangement joins TRBV6-4 to TRBJ2-5; 7 bases agree with TRBD2. Germline V gives CDR1 MRHNA, CDR2 SNTAGT. Germline trimming cut 0 bases from V and 5 bases from J; bases unmatched to any gene: 12. The CDR3 runs to 17 residues. The CDR3 reads CASSDSFTGLTTETQYF. For the CDR3, the DNA is TGTGCCAGCAGTGACTCCTTTACGGGACTAACAACGGAGACCCAGTACTTC.

This clonotype was observed many times. This chain links TRBV12-3 or TRBV12-4 with TRBJ2-7; D is unresolved. V was cut by 5 bases and J by 5 bases, with 7 bases left in between. CDR3 size: 11 residues. CDR3 protein: CASSPNDEQYF. CDR3 coding DNA: TGTGCCAGCAGTCCCAACGACGAGCAGTACTTC.

The table lists this clonotype with many counts. V is TRBV28 and J is TRBJ1-1, with D maybe TRBD1 (5 bases). V was clipped by 6 bases and J by 3 bases, with 17 bases between them. CDR1 and CDR2 (germline): MDHEN, SYDVKM. The CDR3 is 15 residues long. The CDR3 nucleotides read TGTGCCAGCAGGGAAGGCAGGGCGATGTACACTGAAGCTTTCTTT. This translates into CASREGRAMYTEAFF. Supplemented by reference TRBV28 and TRBJ1-1, the full variable domain reads DVKVTQSSRYLVKRTGEKVFLECVQDMDHENMFWYRQDPGLGLRLIYFSYDVKMKEKGDIPEGYSVSREKKERFSLILESASTNQTSMYLCASREGRAMYTEAFFGQGTRLTVV.

V gene TRBV20-1 combines with J gene TRBJ1-1; D is ambiguous. This CDR3 is built from 14 residues. The germline V gene has CDR1 DFQATT and CDR2 SNEGSKA (reference sequence). V lost 6 bases and J 7 bases, leaving 21 bases between the germline ends. CDR3 amino acids: CSATPGPQRIEAFF. CDR3 sequence (DNA): TGCAGTGCGACCCCGGGCCCCCAGAGGATTGAAGCTTTCTTT.

Ten or more counts support this clonotype. The chain combines TRBV7-8 with TRBJ2-2, with D perhaps matching TRBD2 (7 bases). V lost 6 bases and J 2 bases, leaving 13 bases between the germline ends. CDR1 SGHVS and CDR2 FQNEAQ come from the germline V gene. The CDR3 contains 15 residues. The CDR3 reads CASRGGGLNTGELFF. The DNA for the CDR3 is TGTGCCAGCAGAGGGGGGGGATTAAACACCGGGGAGCTGTTTTTT. Together with reference TRBV7-8 and TRBJ2-2, the CDR3 gives the full variable domain: GAGVSQSPRYKVAKRGQDVALRCDPISGHVSLFWYQQALGQGPEFLTYFQNEAQLDKSGLPSDRFFAERPEGSVSTLKIQRTQQEDSAVYLCASRGGGLNTGELFFGEGSRLTVL.

J is TRBJ1-2 and V is TRBV6-1, with D hard to call. This CDR3 region has 14 residues. Trimming took off 7 bases at V and 4 bases at J, with 16 bases between the two ends. In germline, CDR1 is MNHNS, CDR2 SASEGT. This chain's CDR3 is CASTEGTIAYGYTF. CDR3 nucleotide sequence: TGTGCCAGCACGGAGGGAACGATAGCCTATGGCTACACCTTC.

As concerns this clonotype: The missing conserved phenylalanine or tryptophan at the end of this CDR3 makes a read error likely. The J gene is TRBJ2-5, the V gene TRBV13; D perhaps matches TRBD1 (6 bases). V was pared by 4 bases and J by 2 bases, with 17 bases between. Germline V gives CDR1 PRHDT, CDR2 FYEKMQ (reference sequence). The CDR3 sequence is 16 residues long. Here the CDR3 DNA reads TGTGCCAGCAGCTACCTTAGCGAAGGGACACAAGAGACCCAGTACTAC. The encoded protein is CASSYLSEGTQETQYY.

Worth noting for this clonotype: Since a much larger clone is just one base distant, this may be a read error. V usage is TRBV6-1 and J usage is TRBJ1-6, with unresolved D. V lost 11 bases to trimming and J lost 5 bases, with 16 bases between them. The CDR3 consists of 14 residues. CDR1 is MNHNS and CDR2 is SASEGT in the germline V gene. CDR3 nucleotides: TGTGCCGGCACGGATAGCCGCGATAATTCACCCCTCCACTTT. This translates into CAGTDSRDNSPLHF.

This clonotype has more than one count but fewer than ten. The chain combines TRBV5-6 with TRBJ1-1; D gene ambiguous. The CDR3 spans 15 residues. Germline CDR1 is SGHDT and CDR2 is YYEEEE. The ends were cut back, 0 bases at V and 4 bases at J, with 13 bases in the middle. The CDR3 reads CASSLVGDSSTEAFF. The CDR3 DNA is TGTGCCAGCAGCTTGGTTGGGGATTCGAGCACTGAAGCTTTCTTT.

This clonotype was seen many times. The gene calls are TRBV28 and TRBJ2-7, with TRBD2 as a possible D gene (5 bases). The CDR3 extends over 16 amino acids. From germline, CDR1 is MDHEN and CDR2 SYDVKM. Between the trimmed V and J ends, which lost 8 bases and 4 bases, there was a span of 24 bases. The CDR3 protein is CASPPPGIPSTYEQYF. CDR3 sequence (DNA): TGTGCCAGCCCCCCTCCGGGAATCCCTTCGACGTACGAGCAGTACTTC.

The table lists this clonotype with many counts. One junction end disagrees with the germline gene, perhaps due to a read error. V usage is TRBV28 and J usage is TRBJ1-5; TRBD1 might be the D (6 bases). Germline V gene lookup returns CDR1 MDHEN and CDR2 SYDVKM. The CDR3 spans 15 residues. This chain's CDR3 is CASSLLRGAGGPQHF. The CDR3 DNA reads TGTGCCAGCAGCTTATTAAGGGGGGCGGGCGGGCCCCAGCATTTT.

This clonotype was seen many times. The genes are TRBV3-1 and TRBJ1-2; 7 positions match TRBD1. Germline-derived CDR1 and CDR2 are LGHDT and YNNKEL (reference sequence). Trimming cost V 5 bases and J 9 bases; bases outside gene matches: 9. The CDR3 runs 13 residues. The CDR3 DNA follows: TGTGCCAGCAGCGAACGACAGGGTAGGCGCTACACCTTC. Translating it yields CASSERQGRRYTF.

Ten or more counts support this clonotype. This rearrangement joins TRBV12-3 or TRBV12-4 to TRBJ2-7; no clear D. The CDR3 is made up of 13 amino acids. Trimming left V 3 bases short and J 3 bases short, with 9 bases between. CDR3 region: CASSFPGVYEQYF. The CDR3, as DNA: TGTGCCAGCAGTTTTCCAGGAGTCTACGAGCAGTACTTC.

This clonotype was detected many times. The rearrangement uses TRBV6-1 and TRBJ2-5; 14 bases fit TRBD2. Germline CDR1 is MNHNS and CDR2 is SASEGT. Losses at the gene ends were 6 bases for V and 0 bases for J; bases not matched to a gene: 3. The CDR3 has 16 amino acids. As DNA, the CDR3 is TGTGCCAGCAGAAGACTAGCGGGAGGGAACCAAGAGACCCAGTACTTC. Protein: CASRRLAGGNQETQYF.

This clonotype has a count of ten or more. The rearrangement links TRBV20-1 to TRBJ2-7, with 9 bases that match TRBD1. Germline trimming cut 4 bases from V and 7 bases from J; bases unmatched to any gene: 8. The CDR3 has 13 residues. The V gene's germline CDR1 is DFQATT and CDR2 SNEGSKA (reference sequence). In nucleotides, the CDR3 is TGCAGTGCTATAACAGGGGGCGCGGGGGAGCAGTACTTC. This translates into CSAITGGAGEQYF.

This chain links TRBV5-6 with TRBJ2-7, with unresolved D. Trimming shortened V by 4 bases and J by 3 bases, and 17 bases separated the two germline ends. The CDR3 loop spans 15 amino acids. Germline values: CDR1 SGHDT, CDR2 YYEEEE. CDR3 loop: CASSLAELTYYEQYF. The CDR3 region has the DNA TGTGCCAGCAGCCTGGCGGAACTAACCTACTACGAGCAGTACTTC.

This clonotype was recorded many times. The genes are TRBV13 and TRBJ2-7, with no clear D. Germline CDR1 reads PRHDT; CDR2 reads FYEKMQ (reference sequence). V was cut by 4 bases and J by 2 bases, with 9 bases left in between. CDR3 length: 13 residues. The CDR3 protein is CASSSSEPYEQYF. The CDR3, as DNA: TGTGCCAGCAGCTCCTCTGAACCCTACGAGCAGTACTTC.

This clonotype occurred many times. The genes are TRBV12-3 or TRBV12-4 and TRBJ2-5, with unresolved D. Trimming removed 3 bases at V and 4 bases at J, with 12 bases between. The CDR3 loop spans 14 amino acids. This CDR3 is CASSFNYRIETQYF. Written as DNA, the CDR3 is TGTGCCAGCAGTTTCAACTACCGGATAGAGACCCAGTACTTC.

In this sample, this clonotype turned up many times. V gene TRBV28 combines with J gene TRBJ1-1, with D maybe TRBD1 (5 bases). Deletions cut 6 bases from V and 8 bases from J, with 13 bases between. This CDR3 is 12 amino acids long. Germline V CDR1 and CDR2: MDHEN, SYDVKM. CDR3 protein: CASRGVMGEAFF. The CDR3 nucleotides read TGTGCCAGCAGAGGGGTTATGGGGGAAGCTTTCTTT.

In this sample, this clonotype turned up many times. The CDR3 does not end in the conserved phenylalanine or tryptophan, so this is likely a read error. The DNA is omitted, as the CDR3 cannot be located on it reliably, and the CDR3 follows TCRdb's listing. V gene TRBV6-4 combines with J gene TRBJ1-1; the D call TRBD1 from the table was never checked on the DNA. Germline lookup yields CDR1 MRHNA and CDR2 SNTAGT. With termini counted, the CDR3 has 11 amino acids. The CDR3: CASSPPGTPLV.

In its sample, this clonotype was seen many times. This CDR3 is CATSRTATGLAKPQHF. The CDR3 DNA reads as TGTGCCACCAGCAGAACCGCGACAGGATTGGCTAAGCCCCAGCATTTT. The gene calls are TRBV15 and TRBJ1-5, with D perhaps TRBD1 (6 bases). Germline-derived CDR1 and CDR2 are LNHNV and YYDKDF (reference sequence). This CDR3 is 16 amino acids long. V shed 2 bases and J shed 8 bases, with 19 bases lying between them.